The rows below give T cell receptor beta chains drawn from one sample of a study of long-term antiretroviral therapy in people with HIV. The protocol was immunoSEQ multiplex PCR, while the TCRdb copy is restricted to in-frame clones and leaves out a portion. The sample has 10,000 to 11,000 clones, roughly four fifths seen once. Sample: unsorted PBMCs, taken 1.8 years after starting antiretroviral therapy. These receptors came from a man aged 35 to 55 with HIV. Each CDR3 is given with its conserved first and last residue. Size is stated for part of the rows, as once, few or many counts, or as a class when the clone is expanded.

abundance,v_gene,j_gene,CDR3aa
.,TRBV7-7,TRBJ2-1,CASSLGPNNEQFF
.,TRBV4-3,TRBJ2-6,CASSQDLALGAGANVLTF
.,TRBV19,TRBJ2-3,CASSIISFGTSGRADTQYF
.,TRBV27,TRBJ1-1,CASSLSRSLNTEAFF
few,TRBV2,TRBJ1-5,CASTVRPENQPQHF
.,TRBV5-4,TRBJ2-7,CASSWMGLVPYEQYF
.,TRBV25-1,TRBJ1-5,CASSGVSNQPQHF
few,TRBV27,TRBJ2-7,CASSFGQGRRGQYF
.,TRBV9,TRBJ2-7,CASSVGGASKLYEQYF
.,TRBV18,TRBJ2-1,CATVLLAGTNEQFF
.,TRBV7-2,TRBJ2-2,CASRGREGRTGELFF
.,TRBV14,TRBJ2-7,CASSQETPYEQYF
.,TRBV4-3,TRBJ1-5,CASSQTRYQPQHF
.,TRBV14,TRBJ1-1,CASSQDSNTEAFF
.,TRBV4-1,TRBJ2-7,CASSQSPAGGRAGEQYF
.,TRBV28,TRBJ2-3,CASSSRRGYQNSGSPTDTQYF
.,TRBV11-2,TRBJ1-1,CASSLYFSEAFF
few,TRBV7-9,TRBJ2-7,CASSFAEFQYEQYF
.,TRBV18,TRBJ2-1,CASSPSTGGTGLLNNEQFF
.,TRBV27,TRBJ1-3,CASSLGGTGIGNTIYF
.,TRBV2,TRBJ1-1,CASSGQLVFGTAFNF
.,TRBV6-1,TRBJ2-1,CASTRLGLGYEQFF
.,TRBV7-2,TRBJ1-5,CASSLYRDSNQPQHF
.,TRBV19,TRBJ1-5,CASSKGFPGLNQPQHF
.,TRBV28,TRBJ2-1,CASSSALHSYNEQFF
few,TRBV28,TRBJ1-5,CASRGFREQPQHF
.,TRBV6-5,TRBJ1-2,CASRDRDADYGYTF
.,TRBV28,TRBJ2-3,CASSSPQTSGRFTDTQYF
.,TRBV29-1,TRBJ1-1,CSVEEMGQGNTEAFF
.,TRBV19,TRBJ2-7,CASSIRGTGYHEQYF
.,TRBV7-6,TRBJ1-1,CASSRTGNTEAFF
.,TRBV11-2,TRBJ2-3,CASSLGGRGTDTQYF
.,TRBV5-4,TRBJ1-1,CATRGPYEAFF
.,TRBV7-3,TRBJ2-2,CASSSGLAANTGELFF
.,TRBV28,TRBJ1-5,CASSSGTTSNQPQHF
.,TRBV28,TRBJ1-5,CASSFRGTGGNQPQHF
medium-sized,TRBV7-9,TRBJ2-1,CASSLARGLAGLEQFF
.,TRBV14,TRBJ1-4,CASSQRTLELPFF
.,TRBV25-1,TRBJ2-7,CASSVSYEQYF
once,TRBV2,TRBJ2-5,CASALGLAGGETQYF
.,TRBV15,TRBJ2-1,CATSRVTYNEQFF
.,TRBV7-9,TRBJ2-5,CASSTPSGRGKETQYF
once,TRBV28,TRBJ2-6,CASRMTRGSGANVLTF
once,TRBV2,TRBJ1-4,CASSSDRGNEKLFF
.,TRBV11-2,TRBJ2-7,CASSLDLYEQYF
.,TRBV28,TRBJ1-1,CASSFRGIRGTEAFF